Here is one T cell receptor (beta chain) with its context. The antigen remains unidentified. It was with 60 Vbeta and 13 Jbeta primers that the PCR ran. Using immunoSEQ multiplex PCR, the repertoire was profiled, and TCRdb retains in-frame clones only, with some absent. Of under 200,000 clones in the sample, 65% to 90% were seen once. This sample is part of a study of cytomegalovirus exposure and HLA in healthy donors. Study-level findings and limits: Reports credit the classifier with highly specific, highly sensitive diagnosis of cytomegalovirus status. In a later analysis, fewer than 20,000 TCR beta sequences were associated with HLA alleles at 0.05 false discovery rate. An analysis was carried out later, and it reportedly showed fewer N-insertions in an Asian-associated ancestry cluster than the roughly 670-donor mean.

The CDR3 spans 14 residues. Per germline, CDR1 SEHNR and CDR2 FQNEAQ (reference sequence). The V gene lost 4 bases and the J gene lost 9 bases, with 16 bases spanning the gap. All the people who gave samples were healthy bone marrow donors. This TCR derives from a woman between 25 and 40 years old in good health and CMV-seronegative. The chain has TRBV7-9 and TRBJ2-1; TRBD2 might be the D (5 bases). The material sequenced was PBMCs. The CDR3 protein is CASSYLPSAGEQFF. The CDR3 DNA reads as TGTGCCAGCAGCTACCTTCCGAGCGCGGGTGAGCAGTTCTTC.